These 29 T cell receptor beta chains came from one sample sequenced in a study of CD8+CD57+ T cells in acquired aplastic anemia. For CDR3 and TCR beta VDJ profiling, genomic DNA was the template used. TCRdb redid the calling of the reads with MiXCR, one entry per CDR3 protein. The table lists about 270,000 distinct CDR3 sequences, around three fifths of them singletons, with around 7.6% in the top ten. Sequencing was carried out using sorted CD4+, CD8+, or CD8+CD57+ T cells (not recorded which) from PBMCs. All receptors come from a human donor with severe aplastic anemia or a healthy control (not recorded which).

This clonotype has a handful of counts. This chain connects TRBV10-3 to TRBJ1-5; D unclear. The CDR3 length is 13 residues. CDR1 and CDR2 from the germline V gene are ENHRY and SYGVKD. The CDR3 nucleotides read TGTGCTCCCAAGACAACGAATGACCAGCCCCAGCATTTT. Translated: CAPKTTNDQPQHF.

Notes on this clonotype: At one boundary the junction diverges from the germline segment, which might be a read error. The chain couples TRBV7-3 to TRBJ1-1; tentative D call: TRBD1 (6 bases). Looked up from germline, CDR1 is SGHTA and CDR2 is FQGTGA. The CDR3 loop spans 15 amino acids. In DNA form, the CDR3 reads TGCGCCAGCAGCCAAGATTGGAGGGGGGACACTGAAGCTTTCTTT. Encoded protein: CASSQDWRGDTEAFF.

This clonotype was seen at least ten times. The chain has TRBV7-2 and TRBJ2-3; no clear D gene. V was shortened by 5 bases and J by 2 bases, with 14 bases between the two germline ends. The CDR3 loop spans 15 amino acids. Germline V gene sequence: CDR1 SGHTA, CDR2 FQGNSA. CDR3 region: CASSGRSQYTDTQYF. The CDR3 DNA is TGTGCCAGCAGCGGGCGCTCTCAGTACACAGATACGCAGTATTTT.

The chain combines TRBV15 with TRBJ1-5; 11 bases agree with TRBD1. V dropped 4 bases and J dropped 4; count of bases not matched to a gene: 3. The V gene's germline CDR1 is LNHNV and CDR2 YYDKDF (reference sequence). This CDR3 region has 15 residues. In DNA form, the CDR3 reads TGTGCCACCAGCAAGGACAGGGGGCGGAATCAGCCCCAGCATTTT. Protein: CATSKDRGRNQPQHF.

The chain joins TRBV20-1 to TRBJ2-2; no firm D call. Germline V lookup: CDR1 DFQATT, CDR2 SNEGSKA (reference sequence). The CDR3 is made up of 12 amino acids. V shed 5 bases and J shed 5 bases, with 9 bases lying between them. The CDR3 sequence: CSAFFLTGELFF. The CDR3 DNA follows: TGCAGTGCTTTTTTTTTAACCGGGGAGCTGTTTTTT.

The chain links TRBV5-1 to TRBJ1-2, with 8 bases fitting TRBD1. The CDR3 runs to 15 residues. CDR1 SGHRS and CDR2 YFSETQ come from the germline V gene. The trim removed 4 bases at V and 3 bases at J, leaving 8 bases unmatched. CDR3 sequence (DNA): TGCGCCAGCAGCGTAATGGGACAGGAAGACTATGGCTACACCTTC. Translated: CASSVMGQEDYGYTF.

This clonotype turned up a few times. The chain has TRBV10-3 and TRBJ2-7; TRBD2 agrees at 12 bases. Germline values: CDR1 ENHRY, CDR2 SYGVKD. Unmatched junction bases numbered 2, after V lost 10 bases and J lost 1 base. This CDR3 is built from 13 residues. The CDR3 is CATGLAGSYEQYF. Written as DNA, the CDR3 is TGTGCCACCGGACTAGCGGGATCCTACGAGCAGTACTTC.

This clonotype was observed many times. This chain joins TRBV7-8 and TRBJ1-3; no clear D gene. The V gene lost 0 bases and the J gene lost 0 bases, with 9 bases spanning the gap. Germline CDR1 SGHVS, CDR2 FQNEAQ. This CDR3 comprises 16 residues. The CDR3 sequence is CASSLASGLSGNTIYF. As DNA, the CDR3 is TGTGCCAGCAGCTTAGCATCAGGCCTCTCTGGAAACACCATATATTTT.

V and J are TRBV30 and TRBJ1-1; weak D call: TRBD1 (6 bases). The CDR3 runs 14 residues. Germline CDR1 reads GTSNPN; CDR2 reads SVGIG (reference sequence). Deletions cut 1 base from V and 2 bases from J, with 11 bases between. CDR3 bases: TGTGCCTGGAGTGACAAGGGGGATAACACTGAAGCTTTCTTT. It yields the protein CAWSDKGDNTEAFF.

This clonotype has at least ten counts. This chain links TRBV11-2 with TRBJ1-2; D not resolved. Trimming took off 2 bases at V and 1 base at J, with 17 bases between the two ends. This CDR3 spans 17 amino acids. Germline V gene data show CDR1 as SGHAT and CDR2 as FQNNGV. This CDR3 is CASSLLPRSHLNYGYTF. As DNA, the CDR3 is TGTGCCAGCAGCTTACTACCCAGATCGCACCTTAACTATGGCTACACCTTC.

This chain joins TRBV29-1 and TRBJ2-3; 12 positions agree with TRBD1. Germline V lookup: CDR1 SQVTM, CDR2 ANQGSEA. There are 16 residues in the CDR3. The V and J ends lost 6 bases and 5 bases, in that order; junction bases with no gene match: 12. CDR3 nucleotides: TGCAGCGTAAGACCAGGGACAGGGGGCGCGGGAGATACGCAGTATTTT. Protein: CSVRPGTGGAGDTQYF.

This clonotype was recorded once. The chain carries TRBV7-8 and TRBJ1-5; 8 bases agree with TRBD1. In germline, CDR1 is SGHVS, CDR2 FQNEAQ. The CDR3 covers 16 residues. V dropped 5 bases and J dropped 0; count of bases not matched to a gene: 6. The chain's CDR3 is CASSIGTGFSNQPQHF. CDR3 coding DNA: TGTGCCAGCAGCATAGGGACAGGATTTAGCAATCAGCCCCAGCATTTT.

A remark on this clonotype: A clone one base away is much larger, so this may be a read error. The CDR3 carries no conserved terminal phenylalanine or tryptophan, so it likely arises from a read error. The chain employs TRBV5-5 and TRBJ2-1; possible D gene TRBD2, 6 bases. CDR1 and CDR2 (germline): SGHKS, YYEKEE (reference sequence). CDR3 length: 13 residues. With 5 bases removed from V and 5 bases from J, the gap between germline ends came to 11 bases. CDR3 amino acids: CASRGGNDNEQFL. The CDR3 bases are TGTGCCAGCAGAGGAGGGAATGACAATGAGCAGTTCCTC.

In its sample, this clonotype was seen a few times. The V and J genes are TRBV19 and TRBJ1-5, with 7 bases aligning to TRBD1. Germline V gene data show CDR1 as LNHDA and CDR2 as SQIVND (reference sequence). The CDR3 has 15 amino acids. V lost 3 bases and J lost 8; bases outside the gene matches: 10. The CDR3 sequence is CASSMGGTVMEPQHF. The CDR3 bases are TGTGCCAGTAGTATGGGGGGGACAGTAATGGAGCCCCAGCATTTT.

The sample holds many counts of this clonotype. This chain joins TRBV30 and TRBJ1-3; D is unclear. Trimming took 4 bases from V and 4 from J, leaving 11 bases between them. Per germline, CDR1 GTSNPN and CDR2 SVGIG (reference sequence). This CDR3 contains 13 residues. The CDR3 DNA reads TGTGCCTGGAAGTGGAGGGCGGGAAACACCATATATTTT. Its protein product is CAWKWRAGNTIYF.

In the case of this clonotype: This may be a read error: a much more frequent sequence differs by one nucleotide. The chain recombines TRBV9 with TRBJ2-2; a possible D gene is TRBD1 (5 bases). The V end was cut by 3 bases, the J end by 4 bases, with 22 bases between. The CDR3 contains 18 residues. Per the germline V gene, CDR1 is SGDLS and CDR2 is YYNGEE. In nucleotides, the CDR3 is TGTGCCAGCAGCGCAGAACCCCCTCCAAGGGGAAGCACCGGGGAGCTGTTTTTT. Its translation is CASSAEPPPRGSTGELFF.

This clonotype was seen a handful of times. Given a much more abundant clone one base away, this may be a read error. V is TRBV7-3 and J is TRBJ1-1, with a tentative D call TRBD1 (5 bases). The CDR3 has 13 residues. CDR1 is SGHTA and CDR2 is FQGTGA in the germline V gene. V lost 5 bases and J 1 base, leaving 8 bases between the germline ends. In nucleotides, the CDR3 is TGTGCCAGCAGCCCCGGACAGAACACTGAAGCTTTCTTT. The encoded protein is CASSPGQNTEAFF.

The sample holds a few counts of this clonotype. This chain connects TRBV2 to TRBJ2-5, with 7 bases matching TRBD1. Germline-derived CDR1 and CDR2 are SNHLY and FYNNEI. This CDR3 comprises 14 residues. With V trimmed by 4 bases and J by 2 bases, 4 bases remained unmatched. In DNA form, the CDR3 reads TGTGCCAGCAGTGGGGGACAGCCACAAGAGACCCAGTACTTC. Translation: CASSGGQPQETQYF.

The V gene is TRBV20-1, the J gene TRBJ1-5, with D possibly matching TRBD1 (6 bases). Per the germline V gene, CDR1 is DFQATT and CDR2 is SNEGSKA (reference sequence). The V and J ends lost 0 bases and 14 bases respectively, with 17 bases between them. The CDR3 extends over 13 amino acids. In nucleotides, the CDR3 is TGCAGTGCTAGAGATGGGGGGCTTCCCTACGAGCATTTT. Protein sequence: CSARDGGLPYEHF.

The chain links TRBV25-1 to TRBJ2-3; 8 bases agree with TRBD2. Germline values: CDR1 MGHDK, CDR2 SYGVNS. V trimming: 3 bases; J trimming: 3 bases; junction bases outside the gene matches: 5. The CDR3 has 15 residues. CDR3 in amino acids: CASSDDERGTDTQYF. The DNA for the CDR3 is TGTGCCAGCAGTGATGATGAGCGGGGGACAGATACGCAGTATTTT.

This clonotype was picked up many times. This chain uses TRBV12-3 or TRBV12-4 with TRBJ2-7; the match to TRBD1 covers 10 bases. The J segment lost 2 bases and the V segment lost 4 bases, leaving 5 bases of the junction unmatched. The CDR3 has 15 amino acids. The CDR3 here is CASSSPGQGTYEQYF. DNA for the CDR3: TGTGCCAGCAGTTCACCGGGACAGGGGACCTACGAGCAGTACTTC.

The chain uses TRBV12-3 or TRBV12-4 and TRBJ2-2; D is possibly TRBD2 (6 bases). The CDR3 has 16 residues. V dropped 3 bases and J dropped 2 bases, with 13 bases sitting between them. The CDR3 DNA follows: TGTGCCAGCAGTTTCACGGGGCGGGGAAACACCGGGGAGCTGTTTTTT. Translation: CASSFTGRGNTGELFF.

This clonotype showed up just once. CDR3 protein: CASSLDTIGNTEAFF. In nucleotides, the CDR3 is TGCGCCAGCAGCTTGGACACGATTGGGAACACTGAAGCTTTCTTT. This chain connects TRBV5-1 to TRBJ1-1; D not certain. Per the germline V gene, CDR1 is SGHRS and CDR2 is YFSETQ. CDR3 length equals 15 residues. V gave up 0 bases and J gave up 1 base, with 10 bases separating them.

This clonotype was seen ten or more times. This chain links TRBV7-2 with TRBJ2-5; no definite D call. The CDR3 sequence is 14 residues long. Deletions cut 2 bases from V and 0 bases from J, with 7 bases between. Germline lookup yields CDR1 SGHTA and CDR2 FQGNSA. In nucleotides, the CDR3 is TGTGCCAGCAGCTTATTAGGGTACCAAGAGACCCAGTACTTC. This encodes CASSLLGYQETQYF.

This clonotype was seen repeatedly, ten times or more. This sequence joins TRBV15 and TRBJ1-5, with D tentatively TRBD1 (6 bases). This CDR3 is built from 13 residues. Trimming left V 10 bases short and J 7 bases short, with 17 bases between. Germline CDR1 is LNHNV and CDR2 is YYDKDF (reference sequence). This chain's CDR3 is CAILQGDGQPQHF. The CDR3 DNA reads TGTGCCATCCTACAGGGTGACGGCCAGCCCCAGCATTTT.

The chain is built from TRBV7-9 and TRBJ2-4; no firm D call. Germline V gives CDR1 SEHNR, CDR2 FQNEAQ (reference sequence). V lost 5 bases to trimming and J lost 7 bases, with 9 bases between them. The CDR3 consists of 12 residues. CDR3 region: CASSHWWNIQYF. CDR3 DNA: TGTGCCAGCAGCCACTGGTGGAACATTCAGTACTTC.

This clonotype was seen repeatedly, ten times or more. Sequence at one end of the junction differs from germline and may be a read error. V and J are TRBV12-3 or TRBV12-4 and TRBJ1-2, with a possible D match to TRBD1 (5 bases). CDR3 length equals 12 residues. CDR3 protein: CASSLDRSLLGF. In DNA, the CDR3 is TGTGCCAGCAGTTTAGACAGGTCTCTCTTGGGATTC.

Concerning this clonotype itself: Since a much larger clone is just one base distant, this may be a read error. V gene TRBV6-6 combines with J gene TRBJ2-3, with unresolved D. CDR3 length: 14 amino acids. The germline gives CDR1 MNHNY, CDR2 SVGAGI (reference sequence). Trimming pared 2 bases from V and 2 bases from J, leaving 8 bases between. This CDR3 reads CASSYVTDTDTQYF. CDR3 coding DNA: TGTGCCAGCAGTTACGTAACAGACACAGATACGCAGTATTTT.

With regard to this clonotype: At one of its ends the junction is not consistent with the germline gene, which may arise from a read error. CDR3 protein: CMSRQGAMNNGQFF. The DNA of the CDR3 is TGCATGAGCCGACAGGGGGCAATGAACAATGGGCAGTTCTTC. The chain recombines TRBV20-1 with TRBJ2-1; 10 bases are shared with TRBD1. CDR3 length: 14 residues. Germline V gives CDR1 DFQATT, CDR2 SNEGSKA (reference sequence).